This T cell receptor (beta chain) originates from a study of cytomegalovirus exposure and HLA in healthy donors. Broader study findings: In all likelihood, a cluster of highly shared sequence variants was a sequencing artifact.

The length of the CDR3 is 14 residues. Trimming took off 1 base at V and 7 bases at J, with 13 bases between the two ends. Germline V gene sequence: CDR1 SGHVS, CDR2 FQNEAQ. About this clone: Its specificity is not known.

PCR involved 60 Vbeta and 13 Jbeta primers. Some clones are missing from TCRdb's copy, which holds only in-frame ones; the method was immunoSEQ multiplex PCR. This sample yields about 160,000 clones, of which under 90% are seen a single time; 1.5% to 2% belongs to the top ten. The sequenced sample consisted of PBMCs. The rearrangement joins TRBV7-8 to TRBJ1-2, with D perhaps TRBD1 (6 bases). The source is a young man in good health and CMV-seronegative. CDR3 coding DNA: TGTGCCAGCAGCTTAGGGGGGGGCGGTGGTGGCTACACCTTC. Translation: CASSLGGGGGGYTF. Full variable domain (missing parts from reference TRBV7-8 and TRBJ1-2): GAGVSQSPRYKVAKRGQDVALRCDPISGHVSLFWYQQALGQGPEFLTYFQNEAQLDKSGLPSDRFFAERPEGSVSTLKIQRTQQEDSAVYLCASSLGGGGGGYTFGSGTRLTVV.